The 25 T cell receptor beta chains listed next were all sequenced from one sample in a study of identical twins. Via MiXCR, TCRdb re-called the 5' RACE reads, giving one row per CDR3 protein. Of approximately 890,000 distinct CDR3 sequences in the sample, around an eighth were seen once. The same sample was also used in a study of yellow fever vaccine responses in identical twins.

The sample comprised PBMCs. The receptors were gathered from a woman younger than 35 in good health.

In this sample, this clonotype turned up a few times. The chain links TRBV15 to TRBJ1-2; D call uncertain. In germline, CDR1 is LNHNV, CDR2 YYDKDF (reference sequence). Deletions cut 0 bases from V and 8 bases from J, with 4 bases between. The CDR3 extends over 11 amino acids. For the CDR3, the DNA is TGTGCCACCAGCAGAGAGAACGGCTACACCTTC. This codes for CATSRENGYTF.

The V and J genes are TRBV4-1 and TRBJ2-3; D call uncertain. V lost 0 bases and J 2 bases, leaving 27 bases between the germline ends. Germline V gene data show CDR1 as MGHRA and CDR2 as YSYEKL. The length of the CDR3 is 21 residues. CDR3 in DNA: TGCGCCAGCAGCCAAGATCACAAGCCCCCTATCCACCAGAATAACACAGATACGCAGTATTTT. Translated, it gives CASSQDHKPPIHQNNTDTQYF.

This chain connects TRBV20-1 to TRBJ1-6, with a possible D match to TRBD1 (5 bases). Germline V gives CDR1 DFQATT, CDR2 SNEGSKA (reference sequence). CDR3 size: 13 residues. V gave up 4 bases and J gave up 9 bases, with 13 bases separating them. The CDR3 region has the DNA TGCAGTGCTAAGATGGGGCCCGGTTCACCCCTCCACTTT. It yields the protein CSAKMGPGSPLHF.

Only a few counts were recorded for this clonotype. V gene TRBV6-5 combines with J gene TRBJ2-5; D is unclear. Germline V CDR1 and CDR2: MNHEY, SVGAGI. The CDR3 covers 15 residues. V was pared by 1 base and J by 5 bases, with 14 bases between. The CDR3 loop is CASSYYVSGRETQYF. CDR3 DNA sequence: TGTGCCAGCAGTTACTATGTTTCAGGCAGGGAGACCCAGTACTTC.

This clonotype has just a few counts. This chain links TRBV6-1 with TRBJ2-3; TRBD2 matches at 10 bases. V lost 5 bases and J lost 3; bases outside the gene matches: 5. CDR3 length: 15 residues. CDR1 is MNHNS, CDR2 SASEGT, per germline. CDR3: CASSTMTSGTDTQYF. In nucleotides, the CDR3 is TGTGCCAGCAGTACCATGACTAGCGGGACAGATACGCAGTATTTT.

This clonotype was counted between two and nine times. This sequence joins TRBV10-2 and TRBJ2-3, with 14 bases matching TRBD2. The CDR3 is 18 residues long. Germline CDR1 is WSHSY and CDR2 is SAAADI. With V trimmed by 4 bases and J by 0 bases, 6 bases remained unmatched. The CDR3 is CASSARGTSGRSTDTQYF. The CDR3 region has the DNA TGCGCCAGCAGTGCGAGAGGGACTAGCGGGAGAAGCACAGATACGCAGTATTTT.

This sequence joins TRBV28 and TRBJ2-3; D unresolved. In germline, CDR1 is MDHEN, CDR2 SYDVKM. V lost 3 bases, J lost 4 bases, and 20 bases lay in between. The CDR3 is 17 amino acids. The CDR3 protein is CASSLIRRNGSPDTQYF. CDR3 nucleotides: TGTGCCAGCAGTTTGATTAGACGCAACGGGTCCCCAGATACGCAGTATTTT. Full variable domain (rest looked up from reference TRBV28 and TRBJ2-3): DVKVTQSSRYLVKRTGEKVFLECVQDMDHENMFWYRQDPGLGLRLIYFSYDVKMKEKGDIPEGYSVSREKKERFSLILESASTNQTSMYLCASSLIRRNGSPDTQYFGPGTRLTVL.

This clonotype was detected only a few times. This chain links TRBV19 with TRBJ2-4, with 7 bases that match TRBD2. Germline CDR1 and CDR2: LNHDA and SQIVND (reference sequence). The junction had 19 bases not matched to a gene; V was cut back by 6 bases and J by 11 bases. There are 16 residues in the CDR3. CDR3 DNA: TGTGCCAGTAGATACTCCCATCTGGCGGGAGTGGGGTTTCAGTACTTC. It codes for CASRYSHLAGVGFQYF.

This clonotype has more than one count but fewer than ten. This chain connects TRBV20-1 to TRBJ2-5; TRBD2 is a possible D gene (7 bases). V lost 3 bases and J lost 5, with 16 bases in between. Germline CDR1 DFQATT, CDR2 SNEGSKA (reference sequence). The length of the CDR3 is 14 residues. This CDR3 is CSASVGGPSETQYF. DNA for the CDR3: TGCAGTGCTAGTGTGGGGGGGCCCTCTGAGACCCAGTACTTC.

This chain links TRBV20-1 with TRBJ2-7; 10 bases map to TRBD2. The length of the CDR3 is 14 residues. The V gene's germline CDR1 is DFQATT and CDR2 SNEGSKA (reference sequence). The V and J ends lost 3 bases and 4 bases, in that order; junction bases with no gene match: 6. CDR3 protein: CSARGTSVMYEQYF. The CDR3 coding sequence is TGCAGTGCTAGGGGGACTAGCGTAATGTACGAGCAGTACTTC.

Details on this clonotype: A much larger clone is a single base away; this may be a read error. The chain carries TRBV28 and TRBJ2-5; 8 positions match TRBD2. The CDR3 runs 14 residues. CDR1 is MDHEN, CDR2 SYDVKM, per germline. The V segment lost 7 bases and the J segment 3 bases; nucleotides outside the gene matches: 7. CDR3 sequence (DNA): TGTGCCAGCAACCGGGAGGGGTACAAAGAGACCCAGTACTTC. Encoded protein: CASNREGYKETQYF.

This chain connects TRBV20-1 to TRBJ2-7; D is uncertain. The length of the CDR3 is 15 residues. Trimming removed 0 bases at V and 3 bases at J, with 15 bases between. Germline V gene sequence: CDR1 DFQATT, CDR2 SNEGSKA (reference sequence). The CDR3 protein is CSARDRHPVGYEQYF. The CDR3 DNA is TGCAGTGCTAGAGATAGGCACCCGGTGGGCTACGAGCAGTACTTC.

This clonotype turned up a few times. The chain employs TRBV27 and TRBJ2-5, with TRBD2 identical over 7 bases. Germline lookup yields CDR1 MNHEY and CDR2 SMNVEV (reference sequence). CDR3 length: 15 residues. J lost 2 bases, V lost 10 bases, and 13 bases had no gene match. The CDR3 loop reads CATKVWGGGQETQYF. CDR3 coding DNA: TGTGCCACCAAGGTTTGGGGGGGGGGACAAGAGACCCAGTACTTC.

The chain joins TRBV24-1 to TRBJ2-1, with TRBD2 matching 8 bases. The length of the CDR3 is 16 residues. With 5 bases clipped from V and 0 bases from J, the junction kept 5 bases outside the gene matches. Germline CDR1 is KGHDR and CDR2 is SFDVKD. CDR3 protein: CATSGLSGSSYNEQFF. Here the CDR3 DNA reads TGTGCCACCAGTGGATTGAGCGGGAGCTCCTACAATGAGCAGTTCTTC.

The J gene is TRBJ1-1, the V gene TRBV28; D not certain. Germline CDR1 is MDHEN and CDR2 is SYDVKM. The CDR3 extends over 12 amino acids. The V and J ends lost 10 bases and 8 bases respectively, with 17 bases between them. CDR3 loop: CATIRMTGEAFF. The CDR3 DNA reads TGTGCCACAATCCGGATGACGGGAGAAGCTTTCTTT.

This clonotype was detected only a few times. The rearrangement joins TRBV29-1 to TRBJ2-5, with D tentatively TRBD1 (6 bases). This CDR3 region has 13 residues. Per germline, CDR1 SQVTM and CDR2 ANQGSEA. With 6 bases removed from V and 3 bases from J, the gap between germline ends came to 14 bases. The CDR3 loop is CSVSTGPKETQYF. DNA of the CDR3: TGCAGCGTGTCCACAGGGCCGAAAGAGACCCAGTACTTC. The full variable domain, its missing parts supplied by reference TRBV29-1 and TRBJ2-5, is SAVISQKPSRDICQRGTSLTIQCQVDSQVTMMFWYRQQPGQSLTLIATANQGSEATYESGFVIDKFPISRPNLTFSTLTVSNMSPEDSSIYLCSVSTGPKETQYFGPGTRLLVL.

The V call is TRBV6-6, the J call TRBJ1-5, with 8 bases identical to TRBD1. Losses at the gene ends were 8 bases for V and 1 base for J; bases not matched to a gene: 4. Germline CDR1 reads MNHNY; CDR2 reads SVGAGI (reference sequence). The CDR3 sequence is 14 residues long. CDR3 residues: CASQGAGSNQPQHF. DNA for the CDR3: TGTGCCAGCCAGGGGGCTGGCAGCAATCAGCCCCAGCATTTT.

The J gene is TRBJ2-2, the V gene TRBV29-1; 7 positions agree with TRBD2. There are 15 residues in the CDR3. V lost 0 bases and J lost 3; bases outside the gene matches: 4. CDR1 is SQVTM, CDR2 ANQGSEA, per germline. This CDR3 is CSVEEAGWYTGELFF. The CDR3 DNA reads TGCAGCGTTGAAGAAGCGGGGTGGTACACCGGGGAGCTGTTTTTT.

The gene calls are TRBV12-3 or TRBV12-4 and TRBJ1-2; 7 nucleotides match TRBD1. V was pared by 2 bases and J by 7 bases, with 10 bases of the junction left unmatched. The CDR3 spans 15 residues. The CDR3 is CASSLTTGAYLGYTF. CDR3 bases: TGTGCCAGCAGTTTAACCACAGGGGCCTATCTTGGCTACACCTTC.

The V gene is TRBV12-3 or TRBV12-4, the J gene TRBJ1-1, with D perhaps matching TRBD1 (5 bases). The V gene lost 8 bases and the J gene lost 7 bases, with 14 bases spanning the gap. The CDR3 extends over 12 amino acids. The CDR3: CASGAGRDEAFF. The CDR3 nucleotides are TGTGCCAGCGGAGCAGGGCGTGATGAAGCTTTCTTT.

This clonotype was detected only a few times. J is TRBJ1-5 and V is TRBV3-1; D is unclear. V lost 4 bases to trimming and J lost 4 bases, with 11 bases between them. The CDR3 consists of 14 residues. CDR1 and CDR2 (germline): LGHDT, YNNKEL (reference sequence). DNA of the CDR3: TGTGCCAGCAGCCGTGGACCGAGAAATCAGCCCCAGCATTTT. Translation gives CASSRGPRNQPQHF.

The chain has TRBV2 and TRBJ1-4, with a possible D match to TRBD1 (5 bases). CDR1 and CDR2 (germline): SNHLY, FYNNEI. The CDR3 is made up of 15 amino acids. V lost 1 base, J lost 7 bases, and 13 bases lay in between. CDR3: CASSEGGSGIEKLFF. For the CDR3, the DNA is TGTGCCAGCAGTGAAGGGGGCTCGGGGATTGAAAAACTGTTTTTT. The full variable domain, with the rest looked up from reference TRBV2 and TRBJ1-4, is EPEVTQTPSHQVTQMGQEVILRCVPISNHLYFYWYRQILGQKVEFLVSFYNNEISEKSEIFDDQFSVERPDGSNFTLKIRSTKLEDSAMYFCASSEGGSGIEKLFFGSGTQLSVL.

This chain's CDR3 is CASGIRAQGYTF. As DNA, the CDR3 is TGTGCCAGCGGAATCAGGGCGCAAGGCTACACCTTC. This chain links TRBV12-3 or TRBV12-4 with TRBJ1-2; perhaps TRBD1 as D (5 bases). The CDR3 extends over 12 amino acids. The V gene lost 8 bases and the J gene lost 8 bases, with 15 bases spanning the gap.

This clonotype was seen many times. The CDR3 region is CASSTRTAGANVLTF. The CDR3 nucleotides are TGTGCCAGCAGTACCCGGACAGCTGGGGCCAACGTCCTGACTTTC. The gene calls are TRBV12-3 or TRBV12-4 and TRBJ2-6, with D possibly being TRBD1 (6 bases). The V and J ends lost 5 bases and 2 bases respectively, with 10 bases between them. This CDR3 contains 15 residues.

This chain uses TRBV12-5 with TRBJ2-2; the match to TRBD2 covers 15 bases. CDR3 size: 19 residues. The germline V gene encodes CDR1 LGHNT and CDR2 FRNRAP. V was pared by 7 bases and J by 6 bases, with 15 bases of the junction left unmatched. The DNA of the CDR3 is TGTGCTAGTGACGTACAGGCGACGGGACTAGCGGGAGGAGCCGGGGAGCTGTTTTTT. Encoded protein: CASDVQATGLAGGAGELFF.